This T cell receptor beta chain appears in the sequencing data of a study of cytomegalovirus exposure and HLA in healthy donors (dated by TCRdb to 2015 to 2018). About the full investigation: The 500 to 800 repertoires of the first cohort and the roughly 120 validation repertoires were produced on the same platform, according to a later analysis. The study aimed to test whether signatures of past pathogen exposure could be identified by cataloging public T cell receptors. Besides the first cohort of 500 to 700 subjects, a separate validation cohort made up of over 100 different subjects was used. The study combined high-throughput TCR immunosequencing, statistical association of individual TCRs with disease status, and machine learning to predict cytomegalovirus infection status. The paper as a whole reports these results and caveats: The classifier was reported to diagnose cytomegalovirus status with high specificity and sensitivity in both the original cohort and the validation cohort. The authors suggested that the approach could potentially be generalized to other disease states and immunological phenotypes. Most TCR sequences were seen in very few donors, while some public TCRs were found in many individuals. A few of the identified cytomegalovirus-associated TCR beta chains were confirmed in vitro to be specific for cytomegalovirus antigens. Of the cluster scores, about 94% were above 0 in a later analysis, which found that TCRs clustered in the first cohort also tended to co-occur in the 120 or so validation repertoires. All 120 repertoires were used to score co-occurrence in the validation cohort in a later analysis, because that analysis had no HLA typing for the cohort. A total of about 150 TCR beta chains were listed by the study as associated with cytomegalovirus.

This clone has only one observation. Its cognate antigen has yet to be identified. Base qualities are not provided; no much larger clone lies one nucleotide away. Libraries were built with the immunoSEQ multiplex PCR assay. Per the original workflow: A statistical classification framework was built for diagnosing cytomegalovirus status from the catalog of TCR beta chain sequences. This is the immuneACCESS table as TCRdb keeps it, with only in-frame sequences that have V and J called. A part of the clones is gone; compared with another copy, unresolved V genes explain less than half, and the rest is unexplained. From that table come the V and J calls and clone size; the DNA was used to work out D and trimming. The sample records about 130,000 clones, 89% of which are singletons. About 10% of the sample comes from the top ten. Separate from the approximately 670-subject first cohort, the validation cohort of 90 to 150 subjects was the group to which the donors belonged.

The CDR3 covers 11 residues, taking in both the cysteine and the phenylalanine. The CDR3 DNA has 33 bases and is translated from base 1. The junction shows trimming of 4 bases on V and 9 bases on J, and the gene matches do not reach 0 bases of it. The germline V gene specifies MGHRA as CDR1 and YSYEKL as CDR2. The sequence is built from TRBV4-1 and TRBJ2-1, with 7 bases matching TRBD2. The sequence was obtained from a woman between 18 and 29 years old in good health and CMV-seropositive. The sequenced sample consisted of PBMCs. The nucleotides read TGCGCCAGCAGCCGGGGGGGTGAGCAGTTCTTC. It specifies CASSRGGEQFF.